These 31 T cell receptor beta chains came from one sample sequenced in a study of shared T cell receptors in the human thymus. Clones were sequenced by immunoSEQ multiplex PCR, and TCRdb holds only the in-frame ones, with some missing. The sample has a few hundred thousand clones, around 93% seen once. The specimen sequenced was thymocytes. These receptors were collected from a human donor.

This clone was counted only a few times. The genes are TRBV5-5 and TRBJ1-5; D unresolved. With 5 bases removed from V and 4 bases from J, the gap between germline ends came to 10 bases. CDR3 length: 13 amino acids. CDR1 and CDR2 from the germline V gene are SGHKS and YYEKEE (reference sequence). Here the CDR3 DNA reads TGTGCCAGCAGGGGAGGGCGGAATCAGCCCCAGCATTTT. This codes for CASRGGRNQPQHF.

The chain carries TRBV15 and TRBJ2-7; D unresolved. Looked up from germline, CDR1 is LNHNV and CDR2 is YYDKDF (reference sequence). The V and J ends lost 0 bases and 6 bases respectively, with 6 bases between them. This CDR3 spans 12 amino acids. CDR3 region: CATSRELAEQYF. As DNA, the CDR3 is TGTGCCACCAGCAGAGAGTTAGCCGAGCAGTACTTC. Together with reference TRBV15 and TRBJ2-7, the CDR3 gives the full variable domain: DAMVIQNPRYQVTQFGKPVTLSCSQTLNHNVMYWYQQKSSQAPKLLFHYYDKDFNNEADTPDNFQSRRPNTSFCFLDIRSPGLGDTAMYLCATSRELAEQYFGPGTRLTVT.

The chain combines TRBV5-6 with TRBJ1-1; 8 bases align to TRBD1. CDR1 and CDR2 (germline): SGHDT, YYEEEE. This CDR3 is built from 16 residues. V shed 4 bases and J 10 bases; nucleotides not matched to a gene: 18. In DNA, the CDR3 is TGTGCCAGCAGCCACGACAGGGGATCTTACCCATCTGGAGCTTTCTTT. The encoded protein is CASSHDRGSYPSGAFF.

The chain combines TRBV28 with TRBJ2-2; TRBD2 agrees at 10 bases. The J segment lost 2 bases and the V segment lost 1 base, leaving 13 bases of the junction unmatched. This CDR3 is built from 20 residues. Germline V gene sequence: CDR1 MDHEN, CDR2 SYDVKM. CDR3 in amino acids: CASSLFFIGLAGVNTGELFF. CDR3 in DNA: TGTGCCAGCAGTTTATTTTTTATTGGGCTAGCGGGAGTTAACACCGGGGAGCTGTTTTTT.

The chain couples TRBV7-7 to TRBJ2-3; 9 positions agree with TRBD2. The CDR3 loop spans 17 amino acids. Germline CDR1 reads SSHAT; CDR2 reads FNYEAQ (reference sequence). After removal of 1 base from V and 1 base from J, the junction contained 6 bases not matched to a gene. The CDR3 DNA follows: TGTGCCAGCAGCTTAGGGGGCGGGAGGGCCGGCACAGATACGCAGTATTTT. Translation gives CASSLGGGRAGTDTQYF.

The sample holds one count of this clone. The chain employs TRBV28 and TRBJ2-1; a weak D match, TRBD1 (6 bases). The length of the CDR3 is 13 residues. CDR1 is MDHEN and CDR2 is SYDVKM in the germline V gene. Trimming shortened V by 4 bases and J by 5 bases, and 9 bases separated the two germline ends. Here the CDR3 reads CASSWRTDNEQFF. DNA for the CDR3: TGTGCCAGCAGTTGGCGGACAGACAATGAGCAGTTCTTC.

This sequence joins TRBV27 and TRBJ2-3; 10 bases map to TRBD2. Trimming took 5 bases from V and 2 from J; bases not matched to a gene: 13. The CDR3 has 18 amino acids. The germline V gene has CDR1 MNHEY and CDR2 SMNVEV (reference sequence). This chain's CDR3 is CASSPFLAGAPLTDTQYF. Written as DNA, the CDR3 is TGTGCCAGCAGTCCTTTCCTAGCGGGAGCCCCACTCACAGATACGCAGTATTTT.

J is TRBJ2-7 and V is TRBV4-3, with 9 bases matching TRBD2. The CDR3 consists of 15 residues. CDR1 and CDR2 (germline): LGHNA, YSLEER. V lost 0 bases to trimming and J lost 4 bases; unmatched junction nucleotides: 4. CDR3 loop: CASSQESAGGYEQYF. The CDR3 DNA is TGCGCCAGCAGCCAAGAGAGTGCGGGAGGGTACGAGCAGTACTTC.

The CDR3 spells CTSSQDWASGVTDTQYF. As DNA, the CDR3 is TGCACCAGCAGCCAAGATTGGGCTAGCGGGGTCACAGATACGCAGTATTTT. V usage is TRBV1 and J usage is TRBJ2-3; the tabulated D call, TRBD2, remains unverified against the DNA. TRBV1 is a listed pseudogene. The CDR3 totals 17 residues.

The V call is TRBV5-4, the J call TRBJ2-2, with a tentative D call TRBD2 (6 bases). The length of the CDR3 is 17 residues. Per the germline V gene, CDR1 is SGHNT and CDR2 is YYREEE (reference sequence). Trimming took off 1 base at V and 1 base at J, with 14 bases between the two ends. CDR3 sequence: CASSLKCGRGNTGELFF. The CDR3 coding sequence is TGTGCCAGCAGCTTGAAATGTGGGCGGGGGAACACCGGGGAGCTGTTTTTT.

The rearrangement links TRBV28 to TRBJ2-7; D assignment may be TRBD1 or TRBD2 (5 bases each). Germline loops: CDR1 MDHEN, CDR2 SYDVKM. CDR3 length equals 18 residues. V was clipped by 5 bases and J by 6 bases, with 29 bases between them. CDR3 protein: CASSPFRGVRRRGCEQYF. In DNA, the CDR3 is TGTGCCAGCAGTCCCTTTCGGGGTGTGCGCCGAAGGGGATGCGAGCAGTACTTC.

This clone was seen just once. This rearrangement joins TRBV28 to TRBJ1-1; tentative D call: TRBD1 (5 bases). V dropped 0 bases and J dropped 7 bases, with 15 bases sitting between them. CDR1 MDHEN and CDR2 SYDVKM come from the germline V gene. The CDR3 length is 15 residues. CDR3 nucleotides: TGTGCCAGCAGTTTATGCGGACCAGGGAAAAGTGAAGCTTTCTTT. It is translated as CASSLCGPGKSEAFF.

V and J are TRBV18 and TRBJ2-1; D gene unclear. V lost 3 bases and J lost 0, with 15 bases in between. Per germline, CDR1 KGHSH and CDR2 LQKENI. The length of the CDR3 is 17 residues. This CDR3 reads CASSPAGWSGSYNEQFF. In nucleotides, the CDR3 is TGTGCCAGCTCACCCGCTGGGTGGTCGGGCTCCTACAATGAGCAGTTCTTC.

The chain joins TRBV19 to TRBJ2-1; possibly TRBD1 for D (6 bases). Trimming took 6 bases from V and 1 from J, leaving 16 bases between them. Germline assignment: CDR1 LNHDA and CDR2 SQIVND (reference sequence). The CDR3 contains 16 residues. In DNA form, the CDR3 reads TGTGCCAGTAGGAAAGACAGGTTTATGTCCTACAATGAGCAGTTCTTC. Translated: CASRKDRFMSYNEQFF.

The CDR3 loop is CASSPLAGGSSGETQYF. The DNA of the CDR3 is TGTGCCAGCAGTCCCCTAGCGGGAGGGTCCTCTGGCGAGACCCAGTACTTC. The chain is built from TRBV28 and TRBJ2-5, with 12 bases fitting TRBD2. CDR1 and CDR2 (germline): MDHEN, SYDVKM. The V and J ends lost 5 bases and 5 bases, in that order; junction bases with no gene match: 12. The CDR3 covers 17 residues.

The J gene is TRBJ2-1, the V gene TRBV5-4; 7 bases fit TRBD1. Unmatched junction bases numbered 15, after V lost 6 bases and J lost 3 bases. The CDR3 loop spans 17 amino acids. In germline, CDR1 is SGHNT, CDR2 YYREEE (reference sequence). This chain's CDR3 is CASTRNQGQYVYNEQFF. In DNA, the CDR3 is TGTGCCAGCACCAGAAACCAGGGACAGTATGTCTACAATGAGCAGTTCTTC.

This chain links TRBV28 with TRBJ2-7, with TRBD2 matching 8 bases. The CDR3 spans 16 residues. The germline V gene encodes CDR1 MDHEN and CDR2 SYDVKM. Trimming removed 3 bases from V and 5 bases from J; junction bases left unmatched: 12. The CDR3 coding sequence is TGTGCCAGCAGTTTTAGGGTAGCGGGATTAGGGGACGAGCAGTACTTC. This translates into CASSFRVAGLGDEQYF.

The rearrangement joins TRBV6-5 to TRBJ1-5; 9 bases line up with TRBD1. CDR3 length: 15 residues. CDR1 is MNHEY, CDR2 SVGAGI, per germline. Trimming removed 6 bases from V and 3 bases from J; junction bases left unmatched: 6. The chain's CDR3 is CASSPDRGFNQPQHF. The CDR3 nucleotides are TGTGCCAGCAGCCCCGACAGGGGGTTCAATCAGCCCCAGCATTTT.

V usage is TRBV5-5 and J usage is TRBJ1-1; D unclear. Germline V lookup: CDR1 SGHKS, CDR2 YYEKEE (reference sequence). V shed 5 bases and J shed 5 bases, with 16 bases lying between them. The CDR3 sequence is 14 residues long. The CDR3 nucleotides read TGTGCCAGCAGTCGGCGGCCGGGGAGAACTGAAGCTTTCTTT. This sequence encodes CASSRRPGRTEAFF. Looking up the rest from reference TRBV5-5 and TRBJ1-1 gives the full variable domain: DAGVTQSPTHLIKTRGQQVTLRCSPISGHKSVSWYQQVLGQGPQFIFQYYEKEERGRGNFPDRFSARQFPNYSSELNVNALLLGDSALYLCASSRRPGRTEAFFGQGTRLTVV.

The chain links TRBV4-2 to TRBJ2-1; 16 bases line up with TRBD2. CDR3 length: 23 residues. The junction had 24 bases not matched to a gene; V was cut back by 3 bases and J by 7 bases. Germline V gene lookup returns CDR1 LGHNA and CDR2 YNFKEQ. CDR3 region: CASSQPRCPGTSGRASVGNEQFF. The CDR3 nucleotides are TGTGCCAGCAGCCAGCCCCGTTGCCCCGGGACTAGCGGGAGGGCTTCGGTAGGAAATGAGCAGTTCTTC.

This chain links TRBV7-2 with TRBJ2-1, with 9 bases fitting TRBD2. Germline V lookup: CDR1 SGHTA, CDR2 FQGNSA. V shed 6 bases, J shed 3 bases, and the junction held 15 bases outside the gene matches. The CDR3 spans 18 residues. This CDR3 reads CASSFPLQGLANYNEQFF. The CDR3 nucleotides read TGTGCCAGCAGTTTCCCACTCCAGGGACTAGCTAACTACAATGAGCAGTTCTTC.

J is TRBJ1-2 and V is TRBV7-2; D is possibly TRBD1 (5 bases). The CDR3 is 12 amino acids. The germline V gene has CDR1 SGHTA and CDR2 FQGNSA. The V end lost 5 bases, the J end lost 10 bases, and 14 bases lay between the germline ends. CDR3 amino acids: CASSPAGRAYTF. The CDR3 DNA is TGTGCCAGCAGCCCGGCGGGCAGGGCCTACACCTTC.

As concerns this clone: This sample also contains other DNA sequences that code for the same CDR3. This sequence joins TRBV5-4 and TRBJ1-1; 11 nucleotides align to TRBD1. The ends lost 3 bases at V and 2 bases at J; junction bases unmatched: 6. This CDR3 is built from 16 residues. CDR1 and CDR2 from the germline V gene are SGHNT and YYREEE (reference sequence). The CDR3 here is CASSWADRGPNTEAFF. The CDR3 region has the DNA TGTGCCAGCAGCTGGGCGGACAGGGGGCCCAACACTGAAGCTTTCTTT.

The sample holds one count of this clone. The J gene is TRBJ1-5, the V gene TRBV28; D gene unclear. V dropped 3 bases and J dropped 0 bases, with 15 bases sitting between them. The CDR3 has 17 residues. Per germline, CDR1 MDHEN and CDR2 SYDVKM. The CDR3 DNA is TGTGCCAGCAGTTTCTTCCCTTTCAGTTATAGCAATCAGCCCCAGCATTTT. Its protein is CASSFFPFSYSNQPQHF.

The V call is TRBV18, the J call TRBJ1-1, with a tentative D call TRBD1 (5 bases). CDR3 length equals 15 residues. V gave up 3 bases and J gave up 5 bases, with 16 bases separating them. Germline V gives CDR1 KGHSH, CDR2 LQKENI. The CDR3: CASSPVAGRGTEAFF. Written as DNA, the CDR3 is TGTGCCAGCTCACCGGTGGCAGGGCGAGGGACTGAAGCTTTCTTT.

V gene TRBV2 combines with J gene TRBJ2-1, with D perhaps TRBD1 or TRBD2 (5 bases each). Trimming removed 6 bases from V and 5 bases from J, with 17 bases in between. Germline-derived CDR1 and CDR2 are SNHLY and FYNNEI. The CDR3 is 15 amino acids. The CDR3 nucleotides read TGTGCCAGCAGCACTTCGAGGGTCAGGGACAATGAGCAGTTCTTC. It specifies CASSTSRVRDNEQFF.

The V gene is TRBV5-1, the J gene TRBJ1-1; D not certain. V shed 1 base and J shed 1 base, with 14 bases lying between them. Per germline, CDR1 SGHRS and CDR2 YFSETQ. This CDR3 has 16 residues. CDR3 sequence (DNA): TGCGCCAGCAGCTTGCTCCAGAATGGAGGGAACACTGAAGCTTTCTTT. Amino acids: CASSLLQNGGNTEAFF.

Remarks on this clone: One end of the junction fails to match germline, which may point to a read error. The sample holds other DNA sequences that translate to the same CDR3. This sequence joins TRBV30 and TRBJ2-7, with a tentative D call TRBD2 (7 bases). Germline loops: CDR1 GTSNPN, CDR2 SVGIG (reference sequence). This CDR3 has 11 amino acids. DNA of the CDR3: TGTGCCTGGAGAGGGGGGGGGCTTCGCGGCTTC. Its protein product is CAWRGGGLRGF.

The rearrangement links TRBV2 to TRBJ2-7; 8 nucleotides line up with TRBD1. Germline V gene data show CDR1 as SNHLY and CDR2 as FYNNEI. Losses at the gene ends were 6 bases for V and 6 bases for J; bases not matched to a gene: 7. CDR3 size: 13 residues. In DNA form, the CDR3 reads TGTGCCAGCAGGGCCGACAGGGGTTCCGAGCAGTACTTC. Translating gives CASRADRGSEQYF. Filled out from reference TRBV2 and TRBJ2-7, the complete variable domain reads EPEVTQTPSHQVTQMGQEVILRCVPISNHLYFYWYRQILGQKVEFLVSFYNNEISEKSEIFDDQFSVERPDGSNFTLKIRSTKLEDSAMYFCASRADRGSEQYFGPGTRLTVT.

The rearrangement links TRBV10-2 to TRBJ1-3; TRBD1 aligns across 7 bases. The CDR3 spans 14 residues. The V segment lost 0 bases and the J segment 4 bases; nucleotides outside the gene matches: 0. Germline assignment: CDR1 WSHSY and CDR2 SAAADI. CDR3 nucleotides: TGCGCCAGCAGTGAGTCAGGGGGCGGAAACACCATATATTTT. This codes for CASSESGGGNTIYF.

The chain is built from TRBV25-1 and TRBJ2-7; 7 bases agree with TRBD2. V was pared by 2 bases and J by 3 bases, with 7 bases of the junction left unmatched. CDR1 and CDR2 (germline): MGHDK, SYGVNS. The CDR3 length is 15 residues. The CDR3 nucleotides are TGTGCCAGCAGTGAACCCACTAGCGCGAGCTACGAGCAGTACTTC. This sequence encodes CASSEPTSASYEQYF.